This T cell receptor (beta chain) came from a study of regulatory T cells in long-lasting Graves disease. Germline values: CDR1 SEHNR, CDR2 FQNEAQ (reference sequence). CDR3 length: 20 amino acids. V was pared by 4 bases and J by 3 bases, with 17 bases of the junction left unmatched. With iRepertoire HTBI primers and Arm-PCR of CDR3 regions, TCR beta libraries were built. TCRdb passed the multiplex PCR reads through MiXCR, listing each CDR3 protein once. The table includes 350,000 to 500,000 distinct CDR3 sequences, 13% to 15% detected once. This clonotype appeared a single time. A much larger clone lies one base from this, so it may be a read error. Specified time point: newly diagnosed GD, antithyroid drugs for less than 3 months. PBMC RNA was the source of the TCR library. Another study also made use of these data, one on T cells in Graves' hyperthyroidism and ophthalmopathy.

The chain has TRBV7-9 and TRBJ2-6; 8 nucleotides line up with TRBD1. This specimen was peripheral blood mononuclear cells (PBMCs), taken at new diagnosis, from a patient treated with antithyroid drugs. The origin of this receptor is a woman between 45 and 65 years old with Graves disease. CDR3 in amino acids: CASSSSPDRAGSDGANVLTF. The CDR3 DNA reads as TGTGCCAGCAGCTCATCCCCGGACAGGGCAGGTTCAGATGGGGCCAACGTCCTGACTTTC.